This T cell receptor (delta chain) was sequenced in a study of γδ T cells in repeated Plasmodium falciparum infection. TCRdb fed the multiplex PCR reads to CATT. The repertoire holds over 90,000 delta-chain clones, with roughly 0.9% as singletons. A note on this clone: The protein TCRdb lists belongs to a much larger clone and differs from this DNA's translation at residue 11, which points to a read error; the protein shown is made from the DNA.

Bulk repertoires came from Vgamma9/Vdelta2+ or Vdelta2-negative gammadelta T cells flow-sorted from PBMC. Looked up from germline, CDR1 is GEAIGNYY and CDR2 is EKD. The V gene end was trimmed by 3 bases and the J gene end by 8 bases; junction bases not matched to a gene: 10. The CDR3 is 15 residues long. The chain is built from TRDV2 and TRDJ1, with TRDD3 matching over 11 bases. This TCR was sampled from a pool of human donors (malaria-infected and uninfected, not separated). Input material: gamma-delta T cells from blood. The CDR3: CACDPILGDTAKLIF. The CDR3 DNA follows: TGTGCCTGTGACCCCATCCTGGGGGATACCGCGAAACTCATCTTT.